By share, the clone carrying this T cell receptor (beta chain) ranks as medium-sized. The entry originates in a study of CXCR3 chemokines and chemotherapy response in bladder cancer. Germline V gene data show CDR1 as MNHNY and CDR2 as SVGAGI (reference sequence). The CDR3 covers 15 residues. V was shortened by 4 bases and J by 5 bases, with 17 bases between the two germline ends. MiXCR, run by TCRdb on the PCR reads, gives a single entry per CDR3 protein. The table includes about 5,000 distinct CDR3 sequences, around 15% detected once. This rearrangement joins TRBV6-6 to TRBJ1-1; no firm D call. This clonotype originated in a human donor with bladder cancer that responded to neoadjuvant chemotherapy. The material was obtained from a patient whose treatment included neoadjuvant chemotherapy. The CDR3, as DNA: TGTGCCAGCAGTTCCTGGACCGGAGGGCCGACTGAAGCTTTCTTT. This gives the protein CASSSWTGGPTEAFF.